The present T cell receptor (beta chain) was sequenced within a study of T cell responses to AZD1222 COVID-19 vaccine. General study findings and limits: Among spike-specific TCRs, nearly half reportedly target unmutated variant regions. The study identified only 6 or 7 AZD1222 recipients as seropositive at baseline. There were mostly white British donors and more females than males, and clonal diversity was possibly underestimated. Vaccination with two AZD1222 doses was followed by a rise in Spike-specific TCR breadth and depth.

On this clone: The target antigen is unknown.

The length of the CDR3 is 14 residues. Germline V gene data show CDR1 as SGHTA and CDR2 as FQGNSA. Trimming shortened V by 0 bases and J by 8 bases, and 13 bases separated the two germline ends. Assay used: immunoSEQ multiplex PCR; TCRdb lists only in-frame clones, some missing. Here the sample spans 120,000 or so clones, roughly nine tenths being singletons. This clonotype was obtained from an adult in good health. The input for sequencing was peripheral blood, taken on day 0 of AZD1222 vaccination. The chain carries TRBV7-2 and TRBJ1-2; TRBD1 is a possible D gene (6 bases). Here the CDR3 reads CASSLARGAHGYTF. The CDR3 nucleotides are TGTGCCAGCAGCTTAGCGCGGGGGGCCCACGGCTACACCTTC.